The rows below give T cell receptor beta chains drawn from one sample of a study of control samples from healthy donors and cancer patients. Data came from immunoSEQ multiplex PCR; TCRdb stores just in-frame clones and leaves some out. This table has 90,000 to 100,000 clones, around 89% appearing once. Sequenced input: blood. The receptors originated from a woman in her 70s in good health. CDR3s include the opening cysteine and the closing phenylalanine or tryptophan. D genes are given only for firm matches. The size entry is marked missing in some rows and otherwise reads once, few, many or a size class.

>TRBJ1-2|-|TRBV30|15|TRBD1
CAWSVPGQGVSGYTF
TGTGCCTGGAGTGTCCCGGGACAGGGGGTTTCTGGCTACACCTTC
>TRBJ1-2|-|TRBV30|13|-
CAWVGGTAYGYTF
TGTGCCTGGGTGGGGGGGACTGCCTATGGCTACACCTTC
>TRBJ1-4|once|TRBV9|17|-
CASSVEGRSLSNEKLFF
TGTGCCAGCAGCGTAGAGGGAAGGTCCTTATCTAATGAAAAACTGTTTTTT
>TRBJ2-3|-|TRBV6-2/TRBV6-3|16|TRBD2
CASSYSTSGNTDTQYF
TGTGCCAGCAGTTACTCGACTAGCGGGAACACAGATACGCAGTATTTT
>TRBJ2-1|once|TRBV7-2|15|-
CASSYLGLAYNEQFF
TGTGCCAGCAGCTATTTAGGTCTGGCTTACAATGAGCAGTTCTTC
>TRBJ1-5|-|TRBV27|14|-
CASSLQPLAEPQHF
TGTGCCAGCAGTTTACAGCCCCTCGCGGAGCCCCAGCATTTT
>TRBJ1-5|-|TRBV19|14|-
CASRLGGSNQPQHF
TGTGCCAGTAGGCTGGGGGGGAGCAATCAGCCCCAGCATTTT
>TRBJ1-2|once|TRBV6-5|14|-
CASTWGVGNYGYTF
TGTGCCAGCACTTGGGGGGTAGGGAACTATGGCTACACCTTC
>TRBJ1-5|-|TRBV5-8|15|-
CASSRAGAENQPQHF
TGTGCCAGCAGCCGAGCCGGGGCAGAAAATCAGCCCCAGCATTTT
>TRBJ1-2|once|TRBV7-2|13|-
CASGVSPFGGYTF
TGTGCCAGCGGGGTTTCTCCCTTTGGGGGCTACACCTTC
>TRBJ1-2|-|TRBV19|15|-
CASSIRSGGNYGYTF
TGTGCCAGTAGTATACGGTCAGGTGGGAACTATGGCTACACCTTC
>TRBJ1-1|-|TRBV6-6|12|-
CASSLLNTEAFF
TGTGCCAGCAGTCTCCTGAACACTGAAGCTTTCTTT
>TRBJ2-2|-|TRBV28|12|-
CASNRNTGELFF
TGTGCCAGCAATAGGAACACCGGGGAGCTGTTTTTT
>TRBJ2-1|-|TRBV6-5|16|TRBD2
CASSSSSGGADDEQFF
TGTGCCAGCAGTTCCTCAAGCGGGGGGGCCGACGATGAGCAGTTCTTC